This T cell receptor (beta chain) was sequenced for a study of T cell repertoires in cytomegalovirus infection. Study-wide background: HLA-B-restricted CMV epitopes that are well studied, plus recently identified HLA-C-restricted ones, were used by the study. Matching HLA type and CMV infection were both indicated by public TCR beta signatures. Whole-study results and caveats: Carriers of CMV and the relevant HLA type were discriminated by public TCR beta frequency. In two of eight donors, the top clonotype was HLA-C-restricted CMV-specific.

As for this clonotype: Its specificity is unknown.

CDR3 length: 15 residues. V was pared by 2 bases and J by 9 bases, with 19 bases between. The germline V gene has CDR1 MNHEY and CDR2 SVGAGI. TCRdb processed the reads anew with MiXCR; each CDR3 protein has one entry. The sample includes under 500,000 distinct CDR3 sequences, about two fifths of them seen just once. The receptor was isolated from a human donor in good health (CMV status not recorded). Some clones in this sample may be carry-over from other donors' samples. The chain has TRBV6-5 and TRBJ2-5; tentatively, D is TRBD2 (6 bases). Sequencing used cultured PBMCs, obtained from culture after CMV antigen stimulation. The CDR3 sequence is CASSYGGAPVEAQYF. The CDR3 DNA is TGTGCCAGCAGTTACGGAGGGGCCCCCGTCGAGGCCCAGTACTTC.